This T cell receptor beta chain was identified during a study of early T cells in non-severe SARS-CoV-2 infection. From germline, CDR1 is DFQATT and CDR2 SNEGSKA (reference sequence). Trimming at V came to 0 bases and at J to 3 bases, leaving 2 bases not matched to a gene. The CDR3 has 15 residues. The sample holds a few counts of this clonotype. TCRdb processed the 5' RACE reads anew with MiXCR; each CDR3 protein has one entry. The sample holds around 61,000 distinct CDR3 sequences, over 9.5% seen once. The TCR sequence derives from an adult who was a healthcare worker with PCR-confirmed SARS-CoV-2 infection or an uninfected control (not recorded which). V gene TRBV20-1 combines with J gene TRBJ1-6; 7 bases agree with TRBD1. The source material was whole blood. The CDR3 sequence: CSAREGQYYNSPLHF. CDR3 in DNA: TGCAGTGCTAGAGAGGGACAGTACTATAATTCACCCCTCCACTTT.